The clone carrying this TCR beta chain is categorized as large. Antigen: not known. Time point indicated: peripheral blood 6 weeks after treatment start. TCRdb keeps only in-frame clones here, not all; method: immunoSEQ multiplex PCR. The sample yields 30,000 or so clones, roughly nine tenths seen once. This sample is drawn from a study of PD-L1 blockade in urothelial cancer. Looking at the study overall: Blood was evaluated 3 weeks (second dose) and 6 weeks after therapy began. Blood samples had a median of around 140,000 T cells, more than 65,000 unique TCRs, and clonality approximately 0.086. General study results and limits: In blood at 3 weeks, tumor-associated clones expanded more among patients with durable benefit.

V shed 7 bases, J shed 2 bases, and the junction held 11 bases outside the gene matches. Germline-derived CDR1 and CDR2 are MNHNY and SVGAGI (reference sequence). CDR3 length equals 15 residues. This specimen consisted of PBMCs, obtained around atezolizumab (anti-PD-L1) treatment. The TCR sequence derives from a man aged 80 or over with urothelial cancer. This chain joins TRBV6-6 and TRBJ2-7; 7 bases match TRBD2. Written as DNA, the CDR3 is TGTGCCAGCATTTCGGGGGGAGGAGTAGCCTACGAGCAGTACTTC. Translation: CASISGGGVAYEQYF.